Sequencing of this TCR beta chain was carried out in a study of T cells in localized non-small cell lung cancer. A few counts support this clone. Antigen unknown. The method was immunoSEQ multiplex PCR; TCRdb's version includes in-frame clones alone and lacks a portion of them. The sample lists a few thousand clones; around 24% were seen once. Broader study findings: Clonality of T cells reached its maximum in uninvolved adjacent lung, surpassing tumor.

The CDR3 is 14 amino acids. The V gene's germline CDR1 is GTSNPN and CDR2 SVGIG (reference sequence). J lost 4 bases, V lost 7 bases, and 5 bases had no gene match. This rearrangement joins TRBV30 to TRBJ2-1, with 12 bases matching TRBD2. The clonotype originates from a man aged 40-75 years with stage I lung adenocarcinoma. Sample: lung tumor tissue, taken before any cancer treatment. The chain's CDR3 is CAFRTSGTYNEQFF. The CDR3 DNA sequence: TGTGCCTTTAGGACTAGCGGGACGTACAATGAGCAGTTCTTC.